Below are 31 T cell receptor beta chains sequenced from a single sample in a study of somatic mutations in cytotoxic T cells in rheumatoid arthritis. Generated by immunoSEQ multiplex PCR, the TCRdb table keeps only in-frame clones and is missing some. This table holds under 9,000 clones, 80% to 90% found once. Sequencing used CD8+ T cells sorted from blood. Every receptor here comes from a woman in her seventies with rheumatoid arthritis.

This CDR3 reads CASSVAGRGTEAFF. The DNA of the CDR3 is TGTGCCAGCAGCGTAGCTGGGAGGGGCACTGAAGCTTTCTTT. The chain joins TRBV9 to TRBJ1-1; perhaps TRBD1 as D (5 bases). The CDR3 has 14 amino acids. Trimming left V 0 bases short and J 4 bases short, with 10 bases between. The germline V gene has CDR1 SGDLS and CDR2 YYNGEE.

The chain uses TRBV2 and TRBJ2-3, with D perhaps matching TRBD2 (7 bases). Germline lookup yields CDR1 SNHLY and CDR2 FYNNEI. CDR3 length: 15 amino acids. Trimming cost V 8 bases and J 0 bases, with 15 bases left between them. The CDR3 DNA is TGTGCCAGCCCCGGGGGGCAGGGGAGCACAGATACGCAGTATTTT. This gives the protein CASPGGQGSTDTQYF.

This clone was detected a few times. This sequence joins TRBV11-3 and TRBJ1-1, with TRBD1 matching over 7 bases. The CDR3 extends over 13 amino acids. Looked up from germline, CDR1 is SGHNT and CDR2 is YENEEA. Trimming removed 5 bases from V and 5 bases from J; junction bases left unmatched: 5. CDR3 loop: CASSIGTATEAFF. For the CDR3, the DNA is TGTGCCAGCAGCATCGGGACAGCAACTGAAGCTTTCTTT.

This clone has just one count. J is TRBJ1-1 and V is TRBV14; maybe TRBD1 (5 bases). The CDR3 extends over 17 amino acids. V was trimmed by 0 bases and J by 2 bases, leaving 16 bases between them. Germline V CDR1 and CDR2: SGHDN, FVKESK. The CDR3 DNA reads TGTGCCAGCAGCCAAGACGAGGTCGGCGGGACTAACACTGAAGCTTTCTTT. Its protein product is CASSQDEVGGTNTEAFF.

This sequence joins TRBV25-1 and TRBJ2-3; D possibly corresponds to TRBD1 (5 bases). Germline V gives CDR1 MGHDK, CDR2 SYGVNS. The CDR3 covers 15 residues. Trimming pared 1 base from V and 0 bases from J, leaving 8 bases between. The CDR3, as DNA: TGTGCCAGCAGTGAATGGAGACAGAGCACAGATACGCAGTATTTT. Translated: CASSEWRQSTDTQYF.

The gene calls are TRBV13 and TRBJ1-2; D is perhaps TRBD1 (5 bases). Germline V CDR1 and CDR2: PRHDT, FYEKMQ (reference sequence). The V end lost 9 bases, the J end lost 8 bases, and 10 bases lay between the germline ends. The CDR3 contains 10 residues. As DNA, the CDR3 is TGTGCCAGTCCCCGGGGGGGCTACACCTTC. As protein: CASPRGGYTF.

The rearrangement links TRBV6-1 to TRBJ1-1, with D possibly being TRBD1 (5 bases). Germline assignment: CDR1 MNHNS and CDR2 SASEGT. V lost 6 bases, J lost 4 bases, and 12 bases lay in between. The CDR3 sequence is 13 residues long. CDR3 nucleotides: TGTGCCAGCAGCGCTTCGGGGGGCACTGAAGCTTTCTTT. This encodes CASSASGGTEAFF.

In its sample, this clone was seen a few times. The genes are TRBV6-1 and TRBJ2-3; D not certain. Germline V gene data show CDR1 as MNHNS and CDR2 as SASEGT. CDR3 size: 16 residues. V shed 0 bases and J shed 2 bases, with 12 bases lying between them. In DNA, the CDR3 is TGTGCCAGCAGTGAAGCGCGCTCGTATTACACAGATACGCAGTATTTT. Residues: CASSEARSYYTDTQYF.

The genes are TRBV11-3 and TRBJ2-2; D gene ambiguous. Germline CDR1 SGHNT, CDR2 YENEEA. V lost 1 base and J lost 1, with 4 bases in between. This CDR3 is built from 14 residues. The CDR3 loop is CASSLGGNTGELFF. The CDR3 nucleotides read TGTGCCAGCAGCTTAGGCGGGAACACCGGGGAGCTGTTTTTT.

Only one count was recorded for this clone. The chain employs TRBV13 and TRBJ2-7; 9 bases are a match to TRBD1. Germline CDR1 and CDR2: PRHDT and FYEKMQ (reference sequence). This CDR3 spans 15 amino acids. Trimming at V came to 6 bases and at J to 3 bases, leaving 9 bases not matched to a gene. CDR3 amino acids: CASSTGGQGLYEQYF. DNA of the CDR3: TGTGCCAGCAGTACCGGCGGACAGGGGCTCTACGAGCAGTACTTC.

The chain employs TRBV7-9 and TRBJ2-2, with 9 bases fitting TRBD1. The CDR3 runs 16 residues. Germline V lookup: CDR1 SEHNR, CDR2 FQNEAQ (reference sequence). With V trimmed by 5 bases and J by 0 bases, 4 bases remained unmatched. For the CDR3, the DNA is TGTGCCAGCAGCCAACGGACAGGGGCGAACACCGGGGAGCTGTTTTTT. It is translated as CASSQRTGANTGELFF.

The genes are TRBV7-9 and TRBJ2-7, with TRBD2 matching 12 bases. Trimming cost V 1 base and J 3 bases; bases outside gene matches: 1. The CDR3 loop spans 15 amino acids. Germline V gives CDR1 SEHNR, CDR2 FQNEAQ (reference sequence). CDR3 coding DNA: TGTGCCAGCAGCTTAGGACTAGCGGGAGACTACGAGCAGTACTTC. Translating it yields CASSLGLAGDYEQYF.

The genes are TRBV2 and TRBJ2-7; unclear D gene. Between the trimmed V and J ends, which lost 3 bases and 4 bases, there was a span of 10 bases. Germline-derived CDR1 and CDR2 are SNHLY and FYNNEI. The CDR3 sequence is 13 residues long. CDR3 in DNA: TGTGCCAGCAGTGATCGGGTGGTGTACGAGCAGTACTTC. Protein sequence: CASSDRVVYEQYF.

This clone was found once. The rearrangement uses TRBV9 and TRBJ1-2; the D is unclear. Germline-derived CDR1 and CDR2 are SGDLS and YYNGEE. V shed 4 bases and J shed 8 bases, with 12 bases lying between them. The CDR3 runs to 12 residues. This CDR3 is CASSPRGSGYTF. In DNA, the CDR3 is TGTGCCAGCAGCCCGCGTGGGAGCGGCTACACCTTC. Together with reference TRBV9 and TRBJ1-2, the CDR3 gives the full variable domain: DSGVTQTPKHLITATGQRVTLRCSPRSGDLSVYWYQQSLDQGLQFLIQYYNGEERAKGNILERFSAQQFPDLHSELNLSSLELGDSALYFCASSPRGSGYTFGSGTRLTVV.

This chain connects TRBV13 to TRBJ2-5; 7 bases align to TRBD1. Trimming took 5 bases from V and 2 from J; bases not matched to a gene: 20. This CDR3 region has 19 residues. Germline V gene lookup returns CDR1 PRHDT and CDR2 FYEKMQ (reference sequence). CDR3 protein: CASSTRQGQPSSVQETQYF. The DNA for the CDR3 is TGTGCCAGCAGCACTCGACAGGGCCAGCCGAGTTCCGTACAAGAGACCCAGTACTTC. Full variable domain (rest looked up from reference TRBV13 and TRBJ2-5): AAGVIQSPRHLIKEKRETATLKCYPIPRHDTVYWYQQGPGQDPQFLISFYEKMQSDKGSIPDRFSAQQFSDYHSELNMSSLELGDSALYFCASSTRQGQPSSVQETQYFGPGTRLLVL.

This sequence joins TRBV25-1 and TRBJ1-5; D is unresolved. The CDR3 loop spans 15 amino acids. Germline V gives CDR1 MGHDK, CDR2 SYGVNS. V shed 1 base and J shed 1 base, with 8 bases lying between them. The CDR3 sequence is CASSESGSSNQPQHF. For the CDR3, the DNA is TGTGCCAGCAGTGAATCGGGATCGAGCAATCAGCCCCAGCATTTT.

The CDR3 sequence: CASSLATGGNEQFF. The CDR3 bases are TGTGCCAGCAGCTTAGCGACAGGGGGTAATGAGCAGTTCTTC. The V and J genes are TRBV7-6 and TRBJ2-1; 9 bases agree with TRBD1. This CDR3 contains 14 residues. J was trimmed by 7 bases and V by 0 bases; bases with no gene match: 1. Germline assignment: CDR1 SGHVS and CDR2 FNYEAQ.

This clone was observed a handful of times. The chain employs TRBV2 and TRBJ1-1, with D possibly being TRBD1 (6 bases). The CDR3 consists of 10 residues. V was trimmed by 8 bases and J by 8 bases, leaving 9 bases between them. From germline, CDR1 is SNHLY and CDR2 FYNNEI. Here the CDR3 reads CASPGVEAFF. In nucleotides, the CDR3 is TGTGCCAGCCCAGGGGTGGAAGCTTTCTTT.

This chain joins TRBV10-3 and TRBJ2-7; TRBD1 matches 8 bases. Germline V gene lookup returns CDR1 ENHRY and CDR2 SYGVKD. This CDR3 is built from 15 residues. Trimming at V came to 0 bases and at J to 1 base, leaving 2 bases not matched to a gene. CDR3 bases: TGTGCCATCAGTGAGTCAAGGACAGGGTCCTACGAGCAGTACTTC. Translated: CAISESRTGSYEQYF.

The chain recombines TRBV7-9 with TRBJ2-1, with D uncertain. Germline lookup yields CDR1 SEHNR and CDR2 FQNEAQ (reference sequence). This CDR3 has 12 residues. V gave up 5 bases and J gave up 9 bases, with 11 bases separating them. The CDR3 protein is CASSAMWAEQFF. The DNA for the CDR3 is TGTGCCAGCAGCGCCATGTGGGCTGAGCAGTTCTTC.

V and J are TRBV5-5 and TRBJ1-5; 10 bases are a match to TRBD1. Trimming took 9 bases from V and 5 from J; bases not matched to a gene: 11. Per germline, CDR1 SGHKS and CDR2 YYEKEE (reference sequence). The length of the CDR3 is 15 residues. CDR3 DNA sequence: TGTGCCACCGGGACAGGGGCCTTCCTCTATCAGCCCCAGCATTTT. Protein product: CATGTGAFLYQPQHF.

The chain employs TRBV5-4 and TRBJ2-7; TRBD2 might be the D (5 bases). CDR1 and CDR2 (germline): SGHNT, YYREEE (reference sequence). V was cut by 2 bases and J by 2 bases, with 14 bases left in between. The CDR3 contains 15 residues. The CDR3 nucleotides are TGTGCCAGCAGCTTCCTCAGCGGCCAACCCTACGAGCAGTACTTC. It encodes CASSFLSGQPYEQYF.

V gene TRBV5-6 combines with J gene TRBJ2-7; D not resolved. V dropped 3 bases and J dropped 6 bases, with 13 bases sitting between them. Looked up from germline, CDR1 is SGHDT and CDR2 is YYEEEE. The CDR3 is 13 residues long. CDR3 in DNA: TGTGCCAGCAGCTATGGCAACCCGGGCGAGCAGTACTTC. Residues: CASSYGNPGEQYF. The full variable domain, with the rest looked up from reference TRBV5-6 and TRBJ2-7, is DAGVTQSPTHLIKTRGQQVTLRCSPKSGHDTVSWYQQALGQGPQFIFQYYEEEERQRGNFPDRFSGHQFPNYSSELNVNALLLGDSALYLCASSYGNPGEQYFGPGTRLTVT.

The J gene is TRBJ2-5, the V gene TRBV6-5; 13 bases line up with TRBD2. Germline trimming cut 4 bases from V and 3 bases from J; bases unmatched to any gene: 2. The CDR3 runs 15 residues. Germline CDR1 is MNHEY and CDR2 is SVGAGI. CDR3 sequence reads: CASSFGLAGEETQYF. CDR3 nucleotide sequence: TGTGCCAGCAGTTTCGGACTAGCGGGGGAAGAGACCCAGTACTTC.

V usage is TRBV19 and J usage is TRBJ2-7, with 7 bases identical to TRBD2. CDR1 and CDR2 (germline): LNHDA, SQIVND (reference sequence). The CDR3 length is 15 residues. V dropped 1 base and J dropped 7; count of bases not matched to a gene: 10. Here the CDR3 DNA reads TGTGCCAGTAGTATAGGAGCGGGACGGACCCGAGAGCAGTACTTC. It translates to CASSIGAGRTREQYF.

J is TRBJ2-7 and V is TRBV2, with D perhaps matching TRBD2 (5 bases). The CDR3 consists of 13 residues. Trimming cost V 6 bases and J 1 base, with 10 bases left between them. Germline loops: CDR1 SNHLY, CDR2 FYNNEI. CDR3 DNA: TGTGCCAGCAGCTTCCGGGAATCCTACGAGCAGTACTTC. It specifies CASSFRESYEQYF.

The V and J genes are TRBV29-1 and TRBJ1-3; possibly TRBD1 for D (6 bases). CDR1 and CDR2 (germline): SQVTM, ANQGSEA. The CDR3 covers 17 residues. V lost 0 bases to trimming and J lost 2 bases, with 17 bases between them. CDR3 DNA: TGCAGCGTTGAAGATCTTCACAGCAGGGGACCTGGAAACACCATATATTTT. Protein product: CSVEDLHSRGPGNTIYF.

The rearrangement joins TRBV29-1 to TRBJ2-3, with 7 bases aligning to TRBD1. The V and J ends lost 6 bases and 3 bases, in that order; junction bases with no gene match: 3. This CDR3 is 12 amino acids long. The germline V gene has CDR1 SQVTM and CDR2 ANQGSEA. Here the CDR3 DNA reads TGCAGCGTAGACAGGGAAACAGATACGCAGTATTTT. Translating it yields CSVDRETDTQYF.

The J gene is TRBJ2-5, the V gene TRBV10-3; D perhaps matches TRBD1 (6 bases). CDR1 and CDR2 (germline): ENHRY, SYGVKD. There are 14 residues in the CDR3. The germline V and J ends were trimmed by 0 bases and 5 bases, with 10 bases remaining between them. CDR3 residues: CAISESRQGETQYF. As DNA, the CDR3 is TGTGCCATCAGTGAGTCTAGGCAGGGGGAGACCCAGTACTTC.

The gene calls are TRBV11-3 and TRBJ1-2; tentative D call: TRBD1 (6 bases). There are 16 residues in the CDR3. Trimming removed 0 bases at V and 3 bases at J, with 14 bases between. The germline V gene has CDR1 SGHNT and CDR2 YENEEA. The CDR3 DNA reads TGTGCCAGCAGCTTAGATCCACTCCCAGGGGACTATGGCTACACCTTC. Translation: CASSLDPLPGDYGYTF.

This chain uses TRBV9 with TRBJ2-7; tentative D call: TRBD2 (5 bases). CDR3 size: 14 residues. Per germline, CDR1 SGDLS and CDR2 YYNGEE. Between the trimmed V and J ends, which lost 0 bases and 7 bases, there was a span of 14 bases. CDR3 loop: CASSVGGGFGEQYF. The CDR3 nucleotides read TGTGCCAGCAGCGTAGGCGGAGGCTTCGGAGAGCAGTACTTC.